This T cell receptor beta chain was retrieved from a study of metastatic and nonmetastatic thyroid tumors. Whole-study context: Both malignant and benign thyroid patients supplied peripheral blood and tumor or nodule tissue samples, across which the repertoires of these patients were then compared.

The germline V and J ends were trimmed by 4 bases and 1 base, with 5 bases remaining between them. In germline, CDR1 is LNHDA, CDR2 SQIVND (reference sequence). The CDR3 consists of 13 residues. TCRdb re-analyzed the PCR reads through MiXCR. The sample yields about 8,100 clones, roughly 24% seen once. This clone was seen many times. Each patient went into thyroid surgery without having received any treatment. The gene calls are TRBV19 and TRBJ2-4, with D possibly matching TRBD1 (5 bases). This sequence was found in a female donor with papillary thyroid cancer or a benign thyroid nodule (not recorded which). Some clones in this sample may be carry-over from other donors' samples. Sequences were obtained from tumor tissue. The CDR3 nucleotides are TGTGCCAGTAGTACAGGGGCCAAAAACATTCAGTACTTC. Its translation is CASSTGAKNIQYF. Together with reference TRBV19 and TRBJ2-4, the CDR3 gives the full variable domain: DGGITQSPKYLFRKEGQNVTLSCEQNLNHDAMYWYRQDPGQGLRLIYYSQIVNDFQKGDIAEGYSVSREKKESFPLTVTSAQKNPTAFYLCASSTGAKNIQYFGAGTRLSVL.